What follows describes a single T cell receptor (beta chain). This entry belongs to a study of shared T cell receptors in the human thymus. V lost 5 bases, J lost 5 bases, and 8 bases stayed unmatched. The CDR3 sequence is 16 residues long. Germline V CDR1 and CDR2: MDHEN, SYDVKM. Profiled with immunoSEQ multiplex PCR; TCRdb holds only in-frame clones, not every one. The sample includes some 640,000 clones, around 87% of them seen just once. These same data were also listed under a study on human thymus T cells. That study adds: Corrective cardiac operations yielded the resected thymus tissue. Related research has reported that thymic repertoires overlap highly among unrelated individuals.

V usage is TRBV28 and J usage is TRBJ2-1, with TRBD2 matching 11 bases. The origin of this receptor is a boy in the first two years of life with a congenital heart defect. Sequencing was performed on thymocytes. This chain's CDR3 is CASSRLGLAGDNEQFF. Written as DNA, the CDR3 is TGTGCCAGCAGTCGCCTCGGACTAGCGGGTGACAATGAGCAGTTCTTC.